Below, one T cell receptor (beta chain) is given with its context. Its matching antigen is unknown. The length of the CDR3 is 18 residues. Germline values: CDR1 MNHEY, CDR2 SMNVEV (reference sequence). With 2 bases clipped from V and 5 bases from J, the junction kept 13 bases outside the gene matches. This sample stems from a study of T-cell memory formation after mild COVID-19. At the level of the study: TCR clusters showed largely donor specificity. The study's findings and limits: Later expanders leaned CD4+, whereas clones that contracted between day 15 and 85 were balanced CD4/CD8. Memory sampled before infection contained some responding clones, suggesting cross-reactive memory joined.

Constant-segment-primed 5'RACE gave TCR alpha and TCR beta cDNA libraries with sample barcodes and UMIs. TCRdb fed the 5' RACE reads into MiXCR, producing one record per CDR3 protein. The sample records around 450,000 distinct CDR3 sequences, 24% being singletons. The sample comprised PBMCs or a T cell subset sorted from them (not recorded which). The V gene is TRBV27, the J gene TRBJ2-5; 11 bases match TRBD2. The TCR was taken from an adult woman who had mild COVID-19 (a few samples of this study predate the infection). Cell type and time point are not known. CDR3 region: CASSLGTSGPNGGETQYF. CDR3 DNA: TGTGCCAGCAGTTTAGGGACTAGCGGCCCCAACGGGGGCGAGACCCAGTACTTC.